Listed below are T cell receptor beta chains from one sample, sequenced in a study of T cell responses to AZD1222 COVID-19 vaccine. The table came from immunoSEQ multiplex PCR; TCRdb's copy has only in-frame clones and leaves some out. The sample has 140,000 to 150,000 clones, about 92% seen once. The sequences come from peripheral blood, collected on day 0 of AZD1222 vaccination. These receptors originate from an adult in good health. Both conserved end residues are part of each CDR3. A D gene is named only where the DNA matches it firmly. Clone size is stated in some rows and not others, as once, few, many or a class when expanded.

v_call: TRBV5-1; clone_size: NA; cdr3_length: 14; d_call: NA; j_call: TRBJ1-2; cdr3_nt: TGCGCCAGCAGCTTGGGCACAGCTAACTATGGCTACACCTTC; cdr3_aa: CASSLGTANYGYTF
v_call: TRBV2; clone_size: NA; cdr3_length: 16; d_call: NA; j_call: TRBJ1-3; cdr3_nt: TGTGCCAGCAGCCCCAGATTTACCGTCTCTGGAAACACCATATATTTT; cdr3_aa: CASSPRFTVSGNTIYF
v_call: TRBV3-1/TRBV3-2; clone_size: NA; cdr3_length: 13; d_call: NA; j_call: TRBJ1-2; cdr3_nt: TGTGCCAGCAGCCAAGATCGGGGTTATGGCTACACCTTC; cdr3_aa: CASSQDRGYGYTF
v_call: TRBV19; clone_size: few; cdr3_length: 18; d_call: NA; j_call: TRBJ1-6; cdr3_nt: TGTGCCAGTAGTATACGATGGTCGGTTCAGGTCGTTAATTCACCCCTCCACTTT; cdr3_aa: CASSIRWSVQVVNSPLHF
v_call: TRBV2; clone_size: NA; cdr3_length: 11; d_call: NA; j_call: TRBJ2-1; cdr3_nt: TGTGCCAGCAGGACAGACAATGAGCAGTTCTTC; cdr3_aa: CASRTDNEQFF
v_call: TRBV10-3; clone_size: NA; cdr3_length: 12; d_call: NA; j_call: TRBJ1-1; cdr3_nt: TGTGCCATCAGTGACTTCGCTAATGAAGCTTTCTTT; cdr3_aa: CAISDFANEAFF
v_call: TRBV15; clone_size: NA; cdr3_length: 14; d_call: NA; j_call: TRBJ1-4; cdr3_nt: TGTGCCACCAGCCTCGGGGGGGGTAATGAAAAACTGTTTTTT; cdr3_aa: CATSLGGGNEKLFF
v_call: TRBV2; clone_size: NA; cdr3_length: 14; d_call: TRBD2; j_call: TRBJ2-1; cdr3_nt: TGTGCCAGCACCCGGACTAGCGGGAGCAATGAGCAGTTCTTC; cdr3_aa: CASTRTSGSNEQFF
v_call: TRBV3-1/TRBV3-2; clone_size: once; cdr3_length: 15; d_call: NA; j_call: TRBJ1-6; cdr3_nt: TGTGCCAGCAGTCGCCACAGGGAGGTGAGTTCACCCCTCCACTTT; cdr3_aa: CASSRHREVSSPLHF
v_call: TRBV6-5; clone_size: NA; cdr3_length: 13; d_call: NA; j_call: TRBJ1-1; cdr3_nt: TGTGCCAGCAGGGAGACAACAAACACTGAAGCTTTCTTT; cdr3_aa: CASRETTNTEAFF
v_call: TRBV5-1; clone_size: NA; cdr3_length: 17; d_call: TRBD2; j_call: TRBJ2-3; cdr3_nt: TGCGCCAGCAGCTTGGCCGGGACTAGCGGGAGAGGGGATACGCAGTATTTT; cdr3_aa: CASSLAGTSGRGDTQYF
v_call: TRBV2; clone_size: NA; cdr3_length: 11; d_call: NA; j_call: TRBJ1-1; cdr3_nt: TGTGCCAGCAGTGTGGCCTTTGAAGCTTTCTTT; cdr3_aa: CASSVAFEAFF
v_call: TRBV7-3; clone_size: NA; cdr3_length: 18; d_call: TRBD1; j_call: TRBJ2-6; cdr3_nt: TGTGCCAGCAGCTTAGGACAGGGAAAGAGCTCTGGGGCCAACGTCCTGACTTTC; cdr3_aa: CASSLGQGKSSGANVLTF
v_call: TRBV15; clone_size: NA; cdr3_length: 13; d_call: NA; j_call: TRBJ2-1; cdr3_nt: TGTGCCGTAGACAGGTCAAGAGGGAATGAGCAGTTCTTC; cdr3_aa: CAVDRSRGNEQFF
v_call: TRBV6-5; clone_size: NA; cdr3_length: 13; d_call: NA; j_call: TRBJ2-3; cdr3_nt: TGTGCAGTAGGGGGGGCCGGCACAGATACGCAGTATTTT; cdr3_aa: CAVGGAGTDTQYF
v_call: TRBV20-1; clone_size: NA; cdr3_length: 10; d_call: NA; j_call: TRBJ2-1; cdr3_nt: TGCAGCGGACTGAGCAATGAGCAGTTCTTC; cdr3_aa: CSGLSNEQFF
v_call: TRBV19; clone_size: NA; cdr3_length: 12; d_call: NA; j_call: TRBJ1-2; cdr3_nt: TGTGCCAGTTCGAGACAGCTCTATGGCTACACCTTC; cdr3_aa: CASSRQLYGYTF
v_call: TRBV19; clone_size: NA; cdr3_length: 15; d_call: NA; j_call: TRBJ1-2; cdr3_nt: TGTGCCAGTAGTATCCTGTTTGGGACGGCTATGGGCTACACCTTC; cdr3_aa: CASSILFGTAMGYTF
v_call: TRBV7-9; clone_size: NA; cdr3_length: 13; d_call: NA; j_call: TRBJ1-5; cdr3_nt: TGTGCCAGCAGCCTAGGTACTAGTCAGCCCCAGCATTTT; cdr3_aa: CASSLGTSQPQHF
v_call: TRBV6-5; clone_size: NA; cdr3_length: 14; d_call: TRBD1; j_call: TRBJ2-3; cdr3_nt: TGTGCCAGCAGATCCGACAGGGCTTCAGATACGCAGTATTTT; cdr3_aa: CASRSDRASDTQYF
v_call: TRBV25-1; clone_size: NA; cdr3_length: 11; d_call: NA; j_call: TRBJ2-1; cdr3_nt: TGTGCCAGCAGTTTTCATAGTGAGCAGTTCTTC; cdr3_aa: CASSFHSEQFF
v_call: TRBV6-5; clone_size: once; cdr3_length: 16; d_call: TRBD1; j_call: TRBJ1-2; cdr3_nt: TGTGCCAGCAGTTACTCTATGACAGGGAAGGGCTATGGCTACACCTTC; cdr3_aa: CASSYSMTGKGYGYTF
v_call: TRBV15; clone_size: NA; cdr3_length: 17; d_call: NA; j_call: TRBJ1-2; cdr3_nt: TGTGCCACCAGCAGAGAGCCTAGTCGTCGGCAGACATATGGCTACACCTTC; cdr3_aa: CATSREPSRRQTYGYTF
v_call: TRBV7-9; clone_size: NA; cdr3_length: 17; d_call: NA; j_call: TRBJ1-4; cdr3_nt: TGTGCCAGCAGCTCATCTGCATCTATCGGGGAAAGGGGAAAACTGTTTTTT; cdr3_aa: CASSSSASIGERGKLFF
v_call: TRBV5-6; clone_size: NA; cdr3_length: 14; d_call: NA; j_call: TRBJ2-3; cdr3_nt: TGTGCCAGCAGCTTGGCGGGAGCAGCAGATACGCAGTATTTT; cdr3_aa: CASSLAGAADTQYF
v_call: TRBV7-3; clone_size: NA; cdr3_length: 14; d_call: NA; j_call: TRBJ1-2; cdr3_nt: TGTGCCAGCAGCTTAACGGGGTCCCAGAGGGGCTACACCTTC; cdr3_aa: CASSLTGSQRGYTF
v_call: TRBV27; clone_size: NA; cdr3_length: 13; d_call: NA; j_call: TRBJ1-1; cdr3_nt: TGTGCCAGCAGTTTATCGCTCGGCGTCCGAGCTTTCTTT; cdr3_aa: CASSLSLGVRAFF
v_call: TRBV18; clone_size: NA; cdr3_length: 13; d_call: NA; j_call: TRBJ1-2; cdr3_nt: TGTGCCAGCTCACCAGGGCATCCTTTGGCTCACACCTTC; cdr3_aa: CASSPGHPLAHTF
v_call: TRBV9; clone_size: NA; cdr3_length: 14; d_call: NA; j_call: TRBJ1-1; cdr3_nt: TGTGCCAGCAGCGGCAAGGGGGGGAGGACTGAAGCTTTCTTT; cdr3_aa: CASSGKGGRTEAFF
v_call: TRBV19; clone_size: NA; cdr3_length: 19; d_call: TRBD1; j_call: TRBJ1-3; cdr3_nt: TGTGCCAGTGGGGCAGACGGACAGGTCTTCAGCTACTCTGGAAACACCATATATTTT; cdr3_aa: CASGADGQVFSYSGNTIYF
v_call: TRBV11-2; clone_size: NA; cdr3_length: 13; d_call: NA; j_call: TRBJ1-2; cdr3_nt: TGTGCCAGCAGCCCCCCAACGGACTATGGCTACACCTTC; cdr3_aa: CASSPPTDYGYTF
v_call: TRBV7-2; clone_size: NA; cdr3_length: 13; d_call: NA; j_call: TRBJ1-2; cdr3_nt: TGTGCCAGCAGCTTAGTGTCGAGCTATGGCTACACCTTC; cdr3_aa: CASSLVSSYGYTF
v_call: TRBV18; clone_size: NA; cdr3_length: 14; d_call: NA; j_call: TRBJ1-2; cdr3_nt: TGTGCCAGCTCACCACAAAACGCTAACTATGGCTACACCTTC; cdr3_aa: CASSPQNANYGYTF
v_call: TRBV27; clone_size: NA; cdr3_length: 13; d_call: NA; j_call: TRBJ1-1; cdr3_nt: TGTGCCAGCAGTTTAGCACTGAACACTGAAGCTTTCTTT; cdr3_aa: CASSLALNTEAFF
v_call: TRBV6-1; clone_size: NA; cdr3_length: 17; d_call: NA; j_call: TRBJ1-2; cdr3_nt: TGTGCCAGCAGTGACCCGGCCACGGCCCGGATTAACTATGGCTACACCTTC; cdr3_aa: CASSDPATARINYGYTF
v_call: TRBV19; clone_size: once; cdr3_length: 13; d_call: NA; j_call: TRBJ1-4; cdr3_nt: TGTGCCAGTACGACGGACCATAATGAAAAACTGTTTTTT; cdr3_aa: CASTTDHNEKLFF
v_call: TRBV6-5; clone_size: NA; cdr3_length: 13; d_call: TRBD2; j_call: TRBJ2-3; cdr3_nt: TGTGCCAGCAGTTACGAGGGAGGGAGGGCGCAGTATTTT; cdr3_aa: CASSYEGGRAQYF
v_call: TRBV5-1; clone_size: NA; cdr3_length: 14; d_call: NA; j_call: TRBJ1-3; cdr3_nt: TGCGCCAGCAGCTTGGGGCAGTCTGGAAACACCATATATTTT; cdr3_aa: CASSLGQSGNTIYF
v_call: TRBV18; clone_size: NA; cdr3_length: 16; d_call: TRBD1; j_call: TRBJ1-2; cdr3_nt: TGTGCCAGCTCACCTTCTAAACAGGGGATGGCCTATGGCTACACCTTC; cdr3_aa: CASSPSKQGMAYGYTF
v_call: TRBV11-2; clone_size: NA; cdr3_length: 14; d_call: NA; j_call: TRBJ1-1; cdr3_nt: TGTGCCAGCAGCTTTCTTCGGAGTAACACTGAAGCTTTCTTT; cdr3_aa: CASSFLRSNTEAFF